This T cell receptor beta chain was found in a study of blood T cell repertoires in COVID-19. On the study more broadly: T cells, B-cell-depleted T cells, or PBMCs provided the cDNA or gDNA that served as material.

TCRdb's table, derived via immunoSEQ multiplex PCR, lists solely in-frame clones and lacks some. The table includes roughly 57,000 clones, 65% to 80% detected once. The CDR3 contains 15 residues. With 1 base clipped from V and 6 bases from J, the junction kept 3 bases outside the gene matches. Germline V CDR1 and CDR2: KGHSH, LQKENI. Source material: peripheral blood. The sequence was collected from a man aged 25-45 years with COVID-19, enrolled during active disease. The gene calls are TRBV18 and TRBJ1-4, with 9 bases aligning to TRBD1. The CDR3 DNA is TGTGCCAGCTCACCACGGGGGGACAGGGATGAAAAACTGTTTTTT. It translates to CASSPRGDRDEKLFF.